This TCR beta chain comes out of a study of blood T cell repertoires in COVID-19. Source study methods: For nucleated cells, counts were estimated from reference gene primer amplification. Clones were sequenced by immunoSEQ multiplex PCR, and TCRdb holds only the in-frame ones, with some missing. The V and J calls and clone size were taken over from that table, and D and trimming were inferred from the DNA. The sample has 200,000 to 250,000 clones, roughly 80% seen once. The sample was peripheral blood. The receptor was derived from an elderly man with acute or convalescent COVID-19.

CDR3 coding DNA: TGTGCCACCAGTGCCCAGGGGGGGACAGGGTATACCGGGGAGCTGTTTTTT. It encodes CATSAQGGTGYTGELFF. J is TRBJ2-2 and V is TRBV24-1; TRBD1 matches 9 bases. V shed 5 bases, J shed 5 bases, and the junction held 11 bases outside the gene matches. The CDR3 totals 17 residues. CDR1 is KGHDR and CDR2 is SFDVKD in the germline V gene.